The T cell receptor (beta chain) under discussion was sequenced for a study of CD8 T cells in ankylosing spondylitis. This clonotype was picked up a small number of times. Its cognate antigen is unknown. A quantitative 5'-RACE method, one with molecular barcodes, was used to make TCR beta libraries. TCRdb used MiXCR to reprocess the 5' RACE reads, holding one entry per CDR3 protein. The data show roughly 400,000 distinct CDR3 sequences, with more than 20% seen just once and 15% to 20% held by the top ten. General study results and limits: Characteristic of ankylosing spondylitis blood, it appeared, was a TCR beta motif comprising several highly homologous variants. As reported, disease-linked clones showed significant enrichment in matched ankylosing spondylitis synovial fluid. Clones that were linked to disease were CD8+ and were relatively rare in peripheral blood.

Germline values: CDR1 SGDLS, CDR2 YYNGEE. V lost 0 bases to trimming and J lost 5 bases; unmatched junction nucleotides: 5. This CDR3 comprises 15 residues. This clonotype was obtained from a male donor with ankylosing spondylitis. V is TRBV9 and J is TRBJ2-5, with 9 bases identical to TRBD2. Sequencing used blood, either unsorted or a sorted T cell fraction (not recorded which). CDR3 residues: CASSVGTSVRETQYF. CDR3 in DNA: TGTGCCAGCAGCGTAGGGACTAGCGTGCGGGAGACCCAGTACTTC.